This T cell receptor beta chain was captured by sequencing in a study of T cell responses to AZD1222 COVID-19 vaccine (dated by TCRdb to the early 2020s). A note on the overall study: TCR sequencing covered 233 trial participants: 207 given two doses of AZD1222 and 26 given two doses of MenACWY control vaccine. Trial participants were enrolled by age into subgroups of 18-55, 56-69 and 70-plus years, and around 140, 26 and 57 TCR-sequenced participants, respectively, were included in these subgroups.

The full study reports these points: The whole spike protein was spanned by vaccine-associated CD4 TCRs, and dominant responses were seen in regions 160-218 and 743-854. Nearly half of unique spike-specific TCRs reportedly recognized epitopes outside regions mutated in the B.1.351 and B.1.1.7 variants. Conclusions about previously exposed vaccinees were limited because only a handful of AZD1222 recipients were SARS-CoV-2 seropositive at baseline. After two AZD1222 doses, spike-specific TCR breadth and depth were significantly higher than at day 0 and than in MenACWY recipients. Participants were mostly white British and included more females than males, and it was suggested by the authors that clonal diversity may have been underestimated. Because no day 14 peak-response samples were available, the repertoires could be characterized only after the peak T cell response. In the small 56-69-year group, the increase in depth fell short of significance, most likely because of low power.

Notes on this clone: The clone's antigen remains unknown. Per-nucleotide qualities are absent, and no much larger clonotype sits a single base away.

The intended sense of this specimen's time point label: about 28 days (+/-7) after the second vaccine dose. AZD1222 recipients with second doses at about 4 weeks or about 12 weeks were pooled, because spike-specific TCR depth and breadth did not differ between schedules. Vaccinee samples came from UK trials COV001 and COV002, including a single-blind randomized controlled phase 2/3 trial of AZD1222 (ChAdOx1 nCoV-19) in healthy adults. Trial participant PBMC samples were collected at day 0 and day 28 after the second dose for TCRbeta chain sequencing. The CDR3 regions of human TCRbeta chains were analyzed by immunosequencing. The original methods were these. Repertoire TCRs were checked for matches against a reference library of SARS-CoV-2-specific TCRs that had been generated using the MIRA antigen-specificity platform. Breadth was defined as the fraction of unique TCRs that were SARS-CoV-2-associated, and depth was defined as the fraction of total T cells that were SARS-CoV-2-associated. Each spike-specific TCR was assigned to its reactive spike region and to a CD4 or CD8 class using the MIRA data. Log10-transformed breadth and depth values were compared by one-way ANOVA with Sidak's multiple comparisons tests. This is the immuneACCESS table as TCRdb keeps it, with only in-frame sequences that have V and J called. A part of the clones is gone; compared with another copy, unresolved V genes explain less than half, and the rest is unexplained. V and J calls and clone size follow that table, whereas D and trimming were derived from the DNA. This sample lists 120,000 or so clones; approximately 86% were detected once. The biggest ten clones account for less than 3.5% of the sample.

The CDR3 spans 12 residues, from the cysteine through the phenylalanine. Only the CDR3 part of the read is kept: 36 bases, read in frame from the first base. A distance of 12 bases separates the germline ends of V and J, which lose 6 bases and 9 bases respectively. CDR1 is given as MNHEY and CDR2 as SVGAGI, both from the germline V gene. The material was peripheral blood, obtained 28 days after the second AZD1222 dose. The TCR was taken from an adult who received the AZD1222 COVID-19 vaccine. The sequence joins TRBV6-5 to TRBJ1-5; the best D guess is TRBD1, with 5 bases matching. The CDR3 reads CASSQIQGPQHF. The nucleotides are TGTGCCAGCAGCCAAATCCAGGGGCCCCAGCATTTT.